This T cell receptor beta chain stems from a study of CD8 T cells in ankylosing spondylitis. The CDR3 is made up of 18 amino acids. J was trimmed by 1 base and V by 5 bases; bases with no gene match: 12. CDR1 and CDR2 from the germline V gene are SGHKS and YYEKEE (reference sequence). Study conclusions and caveats: The clones that were linked to disease were reported to be significantly enriched in matched synovial fluid samples from ankylosing spondylitis patients.

MiXCR was run by TCRdb on the 5' RACE reads, yielding one entry per CDR3 protein. The table shows some 350,000 distinct CDR3 sequences, with roughly 15% occurring only once. Worth noting for this clonotype: Its antigen is unknown.

The chain employs TRBV5-5 and TRBJ2-3; 11 positions agree with TRBD1. Sample: blood, either unsorted or a sorted T cell fraction (not recorded which). This TCR was recovered from a male donor with ankylosing spondylitis or in good health (not recorded which). The CDR3 spells CASSLPGQGVGGTDTQYF. CDR3 coding DNA: TGTGCCAGCAGTCTGCCGGGACAGGGGGTCGGGGGCACAGATACGCAGTATTTT.